A single sample gave rise to the 23 T cell receptor beta chains below, sequenced in a study of Graves' ophthalmopathy and Graves' hyperthyroidism. RNA transcripts were the source from which TCR beta CDR3 regions were amplified. Amplification began with first-round RT-PCR using HTBI primers, then second-round multiplex PCR was performed. TCRdb re-called the multiplex PCR reads through MiXCR, storing one row per CDR3 protein. Of 300,000 to 350,000 distinct CDR3 sequences listed, about a sixth are singletons. What was sequenced was peripheral blood. These receptors were collected from an adult man with Graves' ophthalmopathy.

The V gene is TRBV28, the J gene TRBJ2-5; 13 bases are a match to TRBD2. The CDR3 runs 17 residues. CDR1 MDHEN and CDR2 SYDVKM come from the germline V gene. V shed 4 bases, J shed 0 bases, and the junction held 5 bases outside the gene matches. CDR3 coding DNA: TGTGCCAGCAGTTCGGTGACTAGCGGGAGGTACCAAGAGACCCAGTACTTC. Residues: CASSSVTSGRYQETQYF. Drawing the rest from reference TRBV28 and TRBJ2-5, the complete variable domain is DVKVTQSSRYLVKRTGEKVFLECVQDMDHENMFWYRQDPGLGLRLIYFSYDVKMKEKGDIPEGYSVSREKKERFSLILESASTNQTSMYLCASSSVTSGRYQETQYFGPGTRLLVL.

This clonotype was counted between two and nine times. The chain joins TRBV6-5 to TRBJ2-7; D unclear. Germline lookup yields CDR1 MNHEY and CDR2 SVGAGI. V gave up 2 bases and J gave up 7 bases, with 9 bases separating them. The CDR3 extends over 12 amino acids. The CDR3 DNA sequence: TGTGCCAGCAGTTACACCCTCGGGGAGCAGTACTTC. Translating gives CASSYTLGEQYF.

The V call is TRBV12-3 or TRBV12-4, the J call TRBJ2-5, with D possibly being TRBD1 (6 bases). This CDR3 contains 13 residues. V gave up 3 bases and J gave up 9 bases, with 14 bases separating them. CDR3: CASSFRGIGAQYF. CDR3 coding DNA: TGTGCCAGCAGTTTTAGGGGGATTGGAGCCCAGTACTTC.

The CDR3 reads CASSLRTGLQYF. In nucleotides, the CDR3 is TGTGCCAGCAGCCTCCGGACAGGCCTGCAGTACTTC. V gene TRBV7-2 combines with J gene TRBJ2-7; the match to TRBD1 covers 7 bases. Germline CDR1 SGHTA, CDR2 FQGNSA. The CDR3 is 12 residues long. V dropped 5 bases and J dropped 9; count of bases not matched to a gene: 7.

V and J are TRBV30 and TRBJ2-7; D might be TRBD2 (5 bases). Germline-derived CDR1 and CDR2 are GTSNPN and SVGIG (reference sequence). This CDR3 comprises 15 residues. V lost 0 bases to trimming and J lost 1 base, with 13 bases between them. CDR3 loop: CAWSVGLKVSYEQYF. The CDR3 region has the DNA TGTGCCTGGAGTGTAGGACTTAAGGTATCCTACGAGCAGTACTTC.

The chain uses TRBV25-1 and TRBJ2-2; D may be TRBD1 or TRBD2 (5 bases each). This CDR3 comprises 15 residues. V dropped 6 bases and J dropped 4 bases, with 15 bases sitting between them. In germline, CDR1 is MGHDK, CDR2 SYGVNS. The CDR3 region has the DNA TGTGCCAGCAGATCGGGACGGCTATTCACCGGGGAGCTGTTTTTT. Amino acid sequence: CASRSGRLFTGELFF.

This clonotype was found many times. This chain uses TRBV6-5 with TRBJ2-7, with 9 positions matching TRBD1. Trimming at V came to 2 bases and at J to 5 bases, leaving 7 bases not matched to a gene. This CDR3 spans 15 amino acids. Germline values: CDR1 MNHEY, CDR2 SVGAGI. In nucleotides, the CDR3 is TGTGCCAGCAGTTACAGTAGGACAGGGGTCGACGAGCAGTACTTC. It yields the protein CASSYSRTGVDEQYF.

This clonotype was recorded at least ten times. The CDR3 DNA follows: TGTGCCAGCAGTTTATGGGGAGGGAGATCCTACGAGCAGTACTTC. This translates into CASSLWGGRSYEQYF. The chain links TRBV28 to TRBJ2-7; TRBD2 agrees at 7 bases. CDR3 length: 15 amino acids. J lost 1 base, V lost 0 bases, and 3 bases had no gene match. The germline gives CDR1 MDHEN, CDR2 SYDVKM.

This clonotype was seen a handful of times. Possible read error: a much larger clone is one base away. The chain recombines TRBV20-1 with TRBJ2-2; the match to TRBD1 covers 7 bases. CDR1 and CDR2 (germline): DFQATT, SNEGSKA (reference sequence). The CDR3 has 15 amino acids. CDR3 bases: TGCAGTGCTAGCCGATCAGGGGGTAACACCGGGGAGCCGTTTTTT. Residues: CSASRSGGNTGEPFF.

This clonotype occurred many times. CDR3 sequence reads: CSAINRVVGTEAFF. Written as DNA, the CDR3 is TGCAGTGCTATCAACAGGGTAGTGGGAACTGAAGCTTTCTTT. This chain links TRBV20-1 with TRBJ1-1, with D possibly TRBD1 on 6 matching bases. V was cut by 4 bases and J by 5 bases, with 17 bases left in between. This CDR3 spans 14 amino acids. Germline loops: CDR1 DFQATT, CDR2 SNEGSKA (reference sequence).

This clonotype was seen at least ten times. The chain joins TRBV12-3 or TRBV12-4 to TRBJ2-5, with D possibly matching TRBD2 (5 bases). Trimming cost V 2 bases and J 4 bases, with 14 bases left between them. The CDR3 contains 15 residues. The CDR3 nucleotides read TGTGCCAGCAGTTTAAGTTTCGGGGTTGGAGAGACCCAGTACTTC. Its translation is CASSLSFGVGETQYF.

This clonotype appeared many times. The J gene is TRBJ2-7, the V gene TRBV11-2, with no clear D. The CDR3 contains 14 residues. V shed 1 base and J shed 3 bases, with 10 bases lying between them. Germline V gene data show CDR1 as SGHAT and CDR2 as FQNNGV. The CDR3 protein is CASSLAQVDYEQYF. CDR3 DNA sequence: TGTGCCAGCAGCTTAGCTCAGGTGGACTACGAGCAGTACTTC.

This clonotype showed up many times. A much larger clone is a single base away; this may be a read error. The rearrangement joins TRBV6-5 to TRBJ1-1; no clear D. This CDR3 has 13 amino acids. Per germline, CDR1 MNHEY and CDR2 SVGAGI. The V gene lost 6 bases and the J gene lost 1 base, with 9 bases spanning the gap. The CDR3 bases are TGTGCCAGCAGGGCAGTCGGGAACACTGAAGCTTTCTTT. It is translated as CASRAVGNTEAFF.

This clonotype appeared many times. The chain links TRBV16 to TRBJ1-2; D perhaps matches TRBD1 (6 bases). The CDR3 has 14 residues. Germline CDR1 reads KGHSY; CDR2 reads FQNENV. Trimming removed 0 bases at V and 3 bases at J, with 8 bases between. The chain's CDR3 is CASSQSGTHYGYTF. The CDR3 DNA reads as TGTGCCAGCAGCCAATCGGGGACACACTATGGCTACACCTTC.

This clonotype was detected ten times or more. This chain joins TRBV4-1 and TRBJ2-2, with 11 bases aligning to TRBD2. This CDR3 region has 17 residues. The trim removed 1 base at V and 6 bases at J, leaving 7 bases unmatched. Germline lookup yields CDR1 MGHRA and CDR2 YSYEKL. CDR3 coding DNA: TGCGCCAGCAGCCAAGCGGGACTAGCGGCAGGGGCCGGGGAGCTGTTTTTT. Amino acid sequence: CASSQAGLAAGAGELFF.

This clonotype was picked up a small number of times. This may be a read error, as it is one base from a much larger clone. This chain uses TRBV15 with TRBJ2-1; D remains ambiguous. From germline, CDR1 is LNHNV and CDR2 YYDKDF (reference sequence). The CDR3 is 12 residues long. This chain's CDR3 is CAASRGYNEQFF. The CDR3 DNA is TGTGCCGCCAGCAGAGGTTACAATGAGCAGTTCTTC.

This clonotype showed up many times. This chain joins TRBV28 and TRBJ1-1; no definite D call. The CDR3 covers 14 residues. CDR1 and CDR2 from the germline V gene are MDHEN and SYDVKM. Trimming took 5 bases from V and 1 from J, leaving 11 bases between them. This CDR3 is CASSPHTENTEAFF. CDR3 DNA: TGTGCCAGCAGTCCACATACGGAGAACACTGAAGCTTTCTTT.

This chain uses TRBV29-1 with TRBJ2-2; 9 nucleotides agree with TRBD2. The CDR3 contains 14 residues. Germline lookup yields CDR1 SQVTM and CDR2 ANQGSEA. Losses at the gene ends were 7 bases for V and 0 bases for J; bases not matched to a gene: 3. CDR3 DNA: TGCAGCGGGGCGGGAGGGCCGAACACCGGGGAGCTGTTTTTT. Protein product: CSGAGGPNTGELFF.

This clonotype occurred a few times. The chain uses TRBV30 and TRBJ1-2; D gene uncertain. This CDR3 has 13 amino acids. Germline values: CDR1 GTSNPN, CDR2 SVGIG (reference sequence). The V end lost 3 bases, the J end lost 8 bases, and 16 bases lay between the germline ends. CDR3 loop: CAWRKGRFWGYTF. Written as DNA, the CDR3 is TGTGCCTGGAGAAAGGGCCGCTTCTGGGGCTACACCTTC.

This clonotype was seen a few times. A single base separates this from a much larger clone, so it may be a read error. The chain links TRBV10-3 to TRBJ2-7; a weak D match, TRBD2 (6 bases). Germline CDR1 reads ENHRY; CDR2 reads SYGVKD. CDR3 length equals 13 residues. V lost 6 bases and J 5 bases, leaving 14 bases between the germline ends. CDR3: CAISVLGEDEQYF. CDR3 sequence (DNA): TGTGCCATCAGCGTACTGGGGGAGGACGAGCAGTACTTC.

This clonotype was detected many times. The chain uses TRBV11-2 and TRBJ2-5, with D unclear. V was clipped by 4 bases and J by 5 bases, with 5 bases between them. In germline, CDR1 is SGHAT, CDR2 FQNNGV. The length of the CDR3 is 11 residues. The CDR3 reads CASSSLETQYF. In DNA form, the CDR3 reads TGTGCCAGCAGCTCCTTGGAGACCCAGTACTTC. Drawing the rest from reference TRBV11-2 and TRBJ2-5, the complete variable domain is EAGVAQSPRYKIIEKRQSVAFWCNPISGHATLYWYQQILGQGPKLLIQFQNNGVVDDSQLPKDRFSAERLKGVDSTLKIQPAKLEDSAVYLCASSSLETQYFGPGTRLLVL.

In this sample, this clonotype turned up a few times. This chain joins TRBV3-1 and TRBJ1-1; the D is unclear. CDR1 and CDR2 (germline): LGHDT, YNNKEL (reference sequence). V lost 1 base to trimming and J lost 0 bases, with 12 bases between them. This CDR3 comprises 16 residues. The CDR3, as DNA: TGTGCCAGCAGCCAAGTCAGCAGAAACCTGAACACTGAAGCTTTCTTT. This translates into CASSQVSRNLNTEAFF.

This clonotype has more than one count but fewer than ten. The chain is built from TRBV6-2 or TRBV6-3 and TRBJ1-2, with 8 bases that match TRBD1. This CDR3 spans 12 amino acids. V dropped 5 bases and J dropped 6; count of bases not matched to a gene: 2. The V gene's germline CDR1 is MNHEY and CDR2 SVGEGT. The CDR3 coding sequence is TGTGCCAGCAGTGACAGGGGCGATGGCTACACCTTC. Amino acids: CASSDRGDGYTF.